This is a list of T cell receptor beta chains from one sample in a study of shared clonotypes between healthy human individuals. Sequencing was performed with immunoSEQ multiplex PCR; in TCRdb, only in-frame clones are kept and a portion is missing. The table has some 900,000 clones, approximately 80% seen once. Sequencing was performed on memory CD4+ T cells sorted from blood. These receptors all stem from a man younger than 30 in good health. CDR3s include the opening cysteine and the closing phenylalanine or tryptophan. D genes are given only for firm matches. Size values are once, few and many counts, or a class for expanded clones, and some rows have none.

clone size	D gene	V gene	J gene	CDR3 protein	CDR3 DNA
NA	TRBD2	TRBV28	TRBJ2-1	CASSFEREDRRGEQFF	TGTGCCAGCAGTTTTGAGCGGGAGGACCGTCGTGGAGAGCAGTTCTTC
NA	NA	TRBV6-1	TRBJ2-4	CASSFNIQYF	TGTGCCAGCAGTTTTAACATTCAGTACTTC
NA	NA	TRBV28	TRBJ1-4	CASRRGQNEKLFF	TGTGCCAGCAGGAGGGGTCAGAATGAAAAACTGTTTTTT
NA	TRBD2	TRBV10-3	TRBJ2-6	CAISDPARGLAGLSGANVLTF	TGTGCCATCAGTGATCCCGCTAGGGGACTAGCGGGACTCTCTGGGGCCAACGTCCTGACTTTC
NA	TRBD2	TRBV11-1	TRBJ2-3	CASSSPGLAVDTQYF	TGTGCCAGCAGCTCGCCGGGACTAGCGGTAGATACGCAGTATTTT
few	TRBD2	TRBV27	TRBJ2-1	CASSLGLAGASYNEQFF	TGTGCCAGCAGTCTGGGACTAGCGGGAGCCTCCTACAATGAGCAGTTCTTC
NA	TRBD1	TRBV30	TRBJ1-3	CAWSVLEGAHGNTIYF	TGTGCCTGGAGTGTGCTCGAGGGGGCGCATGGAAACACCATATATTTT
NA	TRBD2	TRBV7-2	TRBJ2-3	CASSPLRPSGAFLTDTQYF	TGTGCCAGCAGCCCCCTCCGGCCTAGCGGAGCCTTTTTAACAGATACGCAGTATTTT
NA	TRBD1	TRBV30	TRBJ1-3	CARTGSGNTIYF	TGTGCCCGGACAGGGTCTGGAAACACCATATATTTT
NA	NA	TRBV28	TRBJ2-7	CASHGGTLGVTYEQYF	TGTGCCAGCCACGGAGGGACGCTTGGCGTAACCTACGAGCAGTACTTC
NA	TRBD1	TRBV5-1	TRBJ1-2	CASSFTGAANYGYTF	TGCGCCAGCAGCTTTACAGGGGCTGCTAACTATGGCTACACCTTC
once	TRBD1	TRBV5-5	TRBJ2-3	CASSLARGDTQYF	TGTGCCAGCAGCTTGGCCAGGGGGGATACGCAGTATTTT
NA	NA	TRBV30	TRBJ1-2	CAWSAGPYGYTF	TGTGCCTGGAGTGCAGGTCCCTATGGCTACACCTTC
NA	TRBD1	TRBV25-1	TRBJ1-1	CASRAQGGGESFF	TGTGCCAGCAGGGCACAGGGGGGAGGAGAGTCTTTCTTT
NA	NA	TRBV6-5	TRBJ1-2	CASSLGQLYGYTF	TGTGCCAGCAGTTTGGGACAACTCTATGGCTACACCTTC
NA	NA	TRBV5-1	TRBJ1-1	CASSFTSVNTEAFF	TGCGCCAGCAGCTTCACGTCGGTGAACACTGAAGCTTTCTTT
NA	NA	TRBV5-1	TRBJ2-5	CASSRYQETQYF	TGCGCCAGCAGCCGGTACCAAGAGACCCAGTACTTC
many	NA	TRBV7-2	TRBJ2-3	CASSLTSSDTQYF	TGTGCCAGCAGCTTAACGTCCTCGGATACGCAGTATTTT
NA	TRBD2	TRBV11-2	TRBJ2-1	CASSPTSGKTNEQFF	TGTGCCAGCAGCCCGACTAGCGGAAAAACCAATGAGCAGTTCTTC
NA	NA	TRBV5-1	TRBJ2-3	CASSLNPGREDTQYF	TGCGCCAGCAGCTTGAATCCCGGGCGTGAAGATACGCAGTATTTT
NA	TRBD1	TRBV9	TRBJ1-2	CASSKGQGAAFYTF	TGTGCCAGCAGCAAAGGACAGGGGGCAGCGTTCTACACCTTC
NA	NA	TRBV14	TRBJ1-1	CASSGRTEAFF	TGTGCCAGCAGCGGAAGGACTGAAGCTTTCTTT
NA	NA	TRBV12-2	TRBJ1-6	CASRMGTGYNSPLHF	TGTGCAAGTCGCATGGGGACAGGTTATAATTCACCCCTCCACTTT
NA	NA	TRBV6-5	TRBJ1-2	CASKKDSYYGYTF	TGTGCCAGCAAAAAAGACAGCTACTATGGCTACACCTTC
NA	NA	TRBV15	TRBJ2-5	CATSREGTQETQYF	TGTGCCACCAGCAGAGAAGGGACCCAAGAGACCCAGTACTTC
NA	TRBD2	TRBV4-1	TRBJ2-3	CASSPSGGAGTQYF	TGCGCCAGCAGCCCTAGCGGGGGGGCGGGTACGCAGTATTTT
NA	NA	TRBV18	TRBJ1-1	CASSPLGMNTEAFF	TGTGCCAGCTCACCACTGGGCATGAACACTGAAGCTTTCTTT
NA	NA	TRBV19	TRBJ2-4	CASSVEMVKNIQYF	TGTGCCAGTAGTGTGGAGATGGTCAAAAACATTCAGTACTTC
NA	TRBD1	TRBV27	TRBJ2-3	CASSPETGRNTDTQYF	TGTGCCAGCAGTCCCGAGACAGGGCGGAACACAGATACGCAGTATTTT
NA	NA	TRBV7-2	TRBJ2-7	CASSIDRSGTYEQYF	TGTGCCAGCAGCATTGACAGATCCGGTACCTACGAGCAGTACTTC
NA	NA	TRBV11-3	TRBJ1-2	CASSLEPGSSLFF	TGTGCCAGCAGCTTAGAACCAGGGTCCTCCCTTTTTTTC
NA	NA	TRBV7-2	TRBJ2-1	CASSLDSGSYNEQFF	TGTGCCAGCAGCTTAGATAGCGGCTCCTACAATGAGCAGTTCTTC
NA	NA	TRBV14	TRBJ2-7	CASSQGMPRATYEQYF	TGTGCCAGCAGCCAAGGTATGCCCCGGGCTACCTACGAGCAGTACTTC
NA	NA	TRBV5-1	TRBJ1-1	CASARKAAGLNTEAFF	TGCGCCAGCGCCCGAAAGGCGGCCGGGTTGAACACTGAAGCTTTCTTT
NA	NA	TRBV5-1	TRBJ2-1	CASSLVLTGGDEQFF	TGCGCCAGCAGCTTGGTGCTTACGGGTGGGGATGAGCAGTTCTTC
NA	NA	TRBV19	TRBJ1-6	CATQTGYNSPLHF	TGTGCCACCCAGACAGGTTATAATTCACCCCTCCACTTT
NA	NA	TRBV7-2	TRBJ1-5	CASSTPGGVQPQHF	TGTGCCAGCAGCACACCGGGGGGCGTCCAGCCCCAGCATTTT
NA	NA	TRBV5-1	TRBJ1-2	CASSLGLRGDYGYTF	TGCGCCAGCAGCTTGGGGCTCAGAGGGGACTATGGCTACACCTTC
NA	NA	TRBV11-2	TRBJ1-3	CASSLGERRSGNTIYF	TGTGCCAGCAGCTTAGGGGAGCGACGCTCTGGAAACACCATATATTTT
NA	NA	TRBV5-6	TRBJ2-3	CASSLDRFADTQYF	TGTGCCAGCAGCTTGGACAGGTTTGCAGATACGCAGTATTTT
NA	NA	TRBV7-2	TRBJ1-4	CASSKDREKLFF	TGTGCCAGCAGCAAAGACAGGGAAAAACTGTTTTTT
NA	NA	TRBV28	TRBJ1-1	CASEGRYTEAFF	TGTGCCAGCGAGGGTCGGTACACTGAAGCTTTCTTT
NA	NA	TRBV4-1	TRBJ1-5	CASSQDHETAYSNQPQHF	TGCGCCAGCAGCCAAGACCATGAGACAGCTTATAGCAATCAGCCCCAGCATTTT
NA	TRBD1	TRBV29-1	TRBJ2-7	CSVSSGTAYEQYF	TGCAGCGTTTCGTCCGGGACAGCCTACGAGCAGTACTTC
NA	TRBD2	TRBV7-2	TRBJ2-1	CASILTGTSGYNEQFF	TGTGCCAGCATCCTCACCGGGACTAGCGGATACAATGAGCAGTTCTTC
NA	NA	TRBV29-1	TRBJ2-3	CSTAGGNTDTQYF	TGCAGCACCGCAGGGGGGAACACAGATACGCAGTATTTT
NA	TRBD2	TRBV7-3	TRBJ2-7	CASSSLAGAHYEQYF	TGTGCCAGCAGCTCTCTAGCGGGGGCCCACTACGAGCAGTACTTC
NA	NA	TRBV7-9	TRBJ2-4	CASSLGPGMAPYF	TGTGCCAGCAGCTTAGGTCCAGGGATGGCGCCGTACTTC
once	TRBD1	TRBV19	TRBJ2-5	CASTPGTGPGETQYF	TGTGCCAGTACCCCGGGGACAGGGCCCGGGGAGACCCAGTACTTC
once	NA	TRBV19	TRBJ2-3	CATSRGLGTDTQYF	TGTGCCACCTCTCGCGGCTTGGGCACAGATACGCAGTATTTT
once	NA	TRBV6-5	TRBJ1-5	CASELGGGGNQPQHF	TGTGCCAGCGAACTAGGCGGGGGAGGCAATCAGCCCCAGCATTTT
few	TRBD2	TRBV7-3	TRBJ2-3	CASSLQAGGLRDTQYF	TGTGCCAGCAGCCTACAAGCGGGGGGGCTGAGAGATACGCAGTATTTT
NA	TRBD2	TRBV6-1	TRBJ2-4	CASSELAGGGKNIQYF	TGTGCCAGCAGTGAACTAGCGGGAGGCGGCAAAAACATTCAGTACTTC
NA	TRBD1	TRBV10-1	TRBJ2-2	CASSADRAGGELFF	TGCGCCAGCAGTGCGGACAGGGCCGGCGGGGAGCTGTTTTTT